This is a list of T cell receptor beta chains from one sample in a study of spatial heterogeneity in lung cancer. Via MiXCR, TCRdb re-called the 5' RACE reads, giving one row per CDR3 protein. The data contain more than 650 distinct CDR3 sequences, 16% of them singletons. The specimen was lung tumor tissue, collected at surgery. The receptors shown here come from a male donor with early-stage non-small cell lung cancer. The CDR3 runs from the conserved cysteine through the conserved F or W.

j_call,v_call,cdr3_aa
TRBJ2-3,TRBV30,CAWGAQATDTQYF
TRBJ2-5,TRBV18,CASSQVLEETQYF
TRBJ1-6,TRBV7-9,CASSLGSQALIPLHF
TRBJ1-1,TRBV20-1,CSASGQMNTEAFF
TRBJ2-4,TRBV28,CASVGAGGAKNIQYF
TRBJ1-1,TRBV29-1,CSVVTGQNAEAFF
TRBJ2-3,TRBV7-2,CASSLDRSPSYF
TRBJ2-2,TRBV7-9,CASPLRSNTGELFF
TRBJ2-5,TRBV24-1,CATSDSPRETQYF
TRBJ2-3,TRBV12-3/TRBV12-4,CASSLLGLAGTDTQYF
TRBJ1-1,TRBV6-5,CASTTGGAEAFF
TRBJ2-2,TRBV4-3,CASSQAGGNTGELFF
TRBJ2-1,TRBV6-2/TRBV6-3,CASRGTANEQFF
TRBJ2-1,TRBV3-1,CASSQDSGPYNEQFF
TRBJ2-7,TRBV7-2,CASSHDRGRAEYF
TRBJ2-1,TRBV28,CASRTRDRTYNEQFF
TRBJ1-2,TRBV19,CASTRTGADYGYTF
TRBJ2-7,TRBV7-2,CASSILIGGGGEQYF
TRBJ1-5,TRBV27,CASSLTGQGYSNQPQHF
TRBJ2-7,TRBV23-1,CASSLYGGGDPKSYEQYF
TRBJ2-1,TRBV18,CASSPPSRKDYNEQFF
TRBJ1-5,TRBV15,CATSLTQMSNQPQHF
TRBJ1-5,TRBV19,CASRKQGQPQHF
TRBJ2-7,TRBV19,CASSMSRSSSRSRYEQYF
TRBJ1-2,TRBV3-1,CASSQEGEGHTF
TRBJ1-2,TRBV18,CASSVTGGDSYGYTF
TRBJ1-1,TRBV27,CASSLTRGLNTEAFF
TRBJ1-6,TRBV7-9,CASSYGGHNSPLHF
TRBJ2-7,TRBV20-1,CSARAGLAGVYEQYF
TRBJ2-3,TRBV6-1,CASSEERAQYF
TRBJ1-2,TRBV5-6,CASSWRQGLSGYTF
TRBJ2-1,TRBV30,CAWSVETSGNNEQFF
TRBJ2-1,TRBV20-1,CSARDSPSGRDEQFF
TRBJ1-1,TRBV6-6,CASSPHLNTEAFF
TRBJ1-5,TRBV10-3,CAISPGDQPQHF
TRBJ2-7,TRBV20-1,CSASYEPPLYEQYF
TRBJ1-2,TRBV12-3/TRBV12-4,CASSLADSYGYTF
TRBJ2-7,TRBV4-3,CASSQDQGYEQYF
TRBJ1-2,TRBV4-3,CASSQAQGAYTF
TRBJ2-4,TRBV11-2,CASSSGDRGALAKNIQYF
TRBJ1-3,TRBV15,CATSTNQGARGNTIYF
TRBJ2-3,TRBV28,CASGTESTDTQYF
TRBJ2-7,TRBV7-6,CASSGTSGAYEQYF
TRBJ2-6,TRBV5-4,CASSPGSSGANVLTF
TRBJ2-2,TRBV27,CASSFLRGTNTGELFF
TRBJ2-3,TRBV6-2/TRBV6-3,CASSYGQTTDTQYF
TRBJ2-7,TRBV5-4,CASSFGGRENEQYF
TRBJ2-7,TRBV29-1,CSVDYSGEGEQYF
TRBJ2-7,TRBV7-2,CASSRQGEQYF
TRBJ2-2,TRBV5-1,CASSLEGGSAGELFF
TRBJ1-2,TRBV29-1,CSVAGLTDANYGYTF
TRBJ2-7,TRBV20-1,CSGGTPSLPGQAYEQYF
TRBJ2-2,TRBV19,CASSNRVDTGELFF
TRBJ2-1,TRBV2,CASSPGTSGGHAPWF
TRBJ1-2,TRBV4-1,CASSQDRGGIYGYTF
TRBJ2-7,TRBV7-6,CASSSTSGAYEQYF
TRBJ2-7,TRBV11-3,CASSLAQGYDEQYF
TRBJ2-1,TRBV20-1,CSARYSGRANEQFF